The 2 T cell receptor beta chains in this list originate from one sample, sequenced in a study of shared clonotypes between healthy human individuals. The data were produced by immunoSEQ multiplex PCR, yet TCRdb's version contains in-frame clones alone and is incomplete. Counted here are about 360,000 clones, roughly 70% occurring once; the ten biggest clones make up 10%. Material: memory CD4+ T cells sorted from blood. The subset denotes: CD45RA-negative fraction. Receptors were obtained from a man under 40 in good health.

The chain couples TRBV30 to TRBJ2-1; perhaps TRBD1 as D (5 bases). Germline assignment: CDR1 GTSNPN and CDR2 SVGIG (reference sequence). The CDR3 consists of 13 residues. Trimming pared 4 bases from V and 3 bases from J, leaving 10 bases between. CDR3 protein: CAWNRQIYNEQFF. The CDR3, as DNA: TGTGCCTGGAACAGGCAAATCTACAATGAGCAGTTCTTC.

The rearrangement links TRBV19 to TRBJ2-3, with 7 bases lining up with TRBD1. V dropped 8 bases and J dropped 2; count of bases not matched to a gene: 13. The CDR3 is made up of 16 amino acids. Germline-derived CDR1 and CDR2 are LNHDA and SQIVND (reference sequence). The chain's CDR3 is CASAAFSTGTTDTQYF. CDR3 in DNA: TGTGCCAGTGCCGCATTTTCGACAGGGACCACAGATACGCAGTATTTT.